The T cell receptor (beta chain) under discussion was sequenced for a study of T cell responses to AZD1222 COVID-19 vaccine. Regarding the study as a whole: It was only after the peak T cell response that any repertoires were sampled. When two AZD1222 doses had been given, Spike-specific TCR breadth and depth rose. Donors skewed white British and female; clonal diversity was possibly underestimated.

Generated by immunoSEQ multiplex PCR, the TCRdb table keeps only in-frame clones and is missing some. The sample lists 150,000 or so clones, approximately 88% occurring once. Trimming cost V 4 bases and J 7 bases; bases outside gene matches: 4. The CDR3 spans 13 residues. Germline V gives CDR1 SGHRS, CDR2 YFSETQ. A single count supports this clone. Its antigen is not known. The chain has TRBV5-1 and TRBJ1-2; 10 nucleotides align to TRBD1. The TCR originated in an adult in good health. Material: peripheral blood, obtained on day 0 of MenACWY control vaccination. The chain's CDR3 is CASSPGTGAGYTF. The CDR3 DNA reads as TGCGCCAGCAGCCCCGGGACAGGGGCTGGCTACACCTTC. Full variable domain (rest looked up from reference TRBV5-1 and TRBJ1-2): KAGVTQTPRYLIKTRGQQVTLSCSPISGHRSVSWYQQTPGQGLQFLFEYFSETQRNKGNFPGRFSGRQFSNSRSEMNVSTLELGDSALYLCASSPGTGAGYTFGSGTRLTVV.